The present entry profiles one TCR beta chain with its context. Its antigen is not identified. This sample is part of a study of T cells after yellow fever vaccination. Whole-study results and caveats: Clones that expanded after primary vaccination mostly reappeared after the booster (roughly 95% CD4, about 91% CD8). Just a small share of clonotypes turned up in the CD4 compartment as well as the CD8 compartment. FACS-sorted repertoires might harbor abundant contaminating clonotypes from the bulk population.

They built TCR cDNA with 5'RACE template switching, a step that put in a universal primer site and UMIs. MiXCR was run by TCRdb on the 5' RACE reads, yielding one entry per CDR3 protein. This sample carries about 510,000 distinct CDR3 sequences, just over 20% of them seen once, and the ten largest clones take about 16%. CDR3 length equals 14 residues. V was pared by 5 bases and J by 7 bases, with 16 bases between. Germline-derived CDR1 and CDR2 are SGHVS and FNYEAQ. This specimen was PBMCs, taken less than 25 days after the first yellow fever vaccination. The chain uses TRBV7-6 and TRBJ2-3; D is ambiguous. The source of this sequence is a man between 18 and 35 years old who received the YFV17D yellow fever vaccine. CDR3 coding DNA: TGTGCCAGCAGCACCGACCTGGCGGTGAATACGCAGTATTTT. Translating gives CASSTDLAVNTQYF.